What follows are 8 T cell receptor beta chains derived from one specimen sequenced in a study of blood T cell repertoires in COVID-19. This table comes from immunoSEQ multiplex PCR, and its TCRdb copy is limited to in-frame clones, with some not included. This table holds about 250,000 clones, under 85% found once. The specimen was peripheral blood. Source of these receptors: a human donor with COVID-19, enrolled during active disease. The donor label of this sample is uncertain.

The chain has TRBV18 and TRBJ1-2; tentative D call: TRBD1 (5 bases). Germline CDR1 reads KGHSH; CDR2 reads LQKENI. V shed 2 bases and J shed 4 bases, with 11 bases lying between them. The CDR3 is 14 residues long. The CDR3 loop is CASSPARGGYGYTF. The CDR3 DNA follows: TGTGCCAGCTCACCAGCGAGGGGAGGCTATGGCTACACCTTC.

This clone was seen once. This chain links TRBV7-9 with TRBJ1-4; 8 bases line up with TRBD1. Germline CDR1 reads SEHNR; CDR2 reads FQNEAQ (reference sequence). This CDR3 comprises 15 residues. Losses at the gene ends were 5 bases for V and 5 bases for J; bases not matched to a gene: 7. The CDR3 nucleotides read TGTGCCAGCAGCGTCGGACAGGGCCCGAATGAAAAACTGTTTTTT. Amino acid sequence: CASSVGQGPNEKLFF. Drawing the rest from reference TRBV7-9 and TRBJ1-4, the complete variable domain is DTGVSQNPRHKITKRGQNVTFRCDPISEHNRLYWYRQTLGQGPEFLTYFQNEAQLEKSRLLSDRFSAERPKGSFSTLEIQRTEQGDSAMYLCASSVGQGPNEKLFFGSGTQLSVL.

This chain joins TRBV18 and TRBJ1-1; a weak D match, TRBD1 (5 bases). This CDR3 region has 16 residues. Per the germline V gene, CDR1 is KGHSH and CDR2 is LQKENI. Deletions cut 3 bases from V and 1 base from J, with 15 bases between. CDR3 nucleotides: TGTGCCAGCTCACCCGTCCGGGGAGGGGCGAACACTGAAGCTTTCTTT. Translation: CASSPVRGGANTEAFF.

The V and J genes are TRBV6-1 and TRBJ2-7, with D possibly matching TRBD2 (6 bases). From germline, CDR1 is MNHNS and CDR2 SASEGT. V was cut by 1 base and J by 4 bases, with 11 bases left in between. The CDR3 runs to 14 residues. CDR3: CASSEGGRSYEQYF. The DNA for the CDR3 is TGTGCCAGCAGTGAAGGGGGGAGGTCGTACGAGCAGTACTTC.

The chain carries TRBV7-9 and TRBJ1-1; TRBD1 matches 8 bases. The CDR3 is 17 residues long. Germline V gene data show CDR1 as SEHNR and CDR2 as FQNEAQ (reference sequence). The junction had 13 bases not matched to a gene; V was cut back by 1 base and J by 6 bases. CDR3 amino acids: CASSLDGWAGGRSEAFF. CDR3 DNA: TGTGCCAGCAGCTTAGACGGGTGGGCAGGGGGCCGATCTGAAGCTTTCTTT. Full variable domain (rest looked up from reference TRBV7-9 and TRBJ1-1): DTGVSQNPRHKITKRGQNVTFRCDPISEHNRLYWYRQTLGQGPEFLTYFQNEAQLEKSRLLSDRFSAERPKGSFSTLEIQRTEQGDSAMYLCASSLDGWAGGRSEAFFGQGTRLTVV.

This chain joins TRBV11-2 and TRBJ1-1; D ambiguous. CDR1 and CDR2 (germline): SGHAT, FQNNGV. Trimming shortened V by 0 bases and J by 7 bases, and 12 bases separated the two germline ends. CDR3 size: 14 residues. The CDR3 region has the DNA TGTGCCAGCAGCTTAGACTTACCGGTTATTGAAGCTTTCTTT. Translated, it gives CASSLDLPVIEAFF.

CDR3 protein: CASSPVAGGSYNEQFF. CDR3 DNA sequence: TGTGCCAGCAGCCCCGTAGCGGGGGGCTCCTACAATGAGCAGTTCTTC. This rearrangement joins TRBV9 to TRBJ2-1; 10 nucleotides match TRBD2. CDR1 is SGDLS, CDR2 YYNGEE, per germline. V lost 4 bases, J lost 0 bases, and 4 bases stayed unmatched. This CDR3 region has 16 residues. Looking up the rest from reference TRBV9 and TRBJ2-1 gives the full variable domain: DSGVTQTPKHLITATGQRVTLRCSPRSGDLSVYWYQQSLDQGLQFLIQYYNGEERAKGNILERFSAQQFPDLHSELNLSSLELGDSALYFCASSPVAGGSYNEQFFGPGTRLTVL.

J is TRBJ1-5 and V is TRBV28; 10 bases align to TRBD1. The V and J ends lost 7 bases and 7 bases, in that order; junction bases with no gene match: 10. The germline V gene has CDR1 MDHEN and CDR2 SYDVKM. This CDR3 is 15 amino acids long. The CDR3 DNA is TGTGCCAGCACTCCCGACAGGGGGCGCTCCCAGCCCCAGCATTTT. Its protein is CASTPDRGRSQPQHF.